This T cell receptor beta chain originates from a study of response to subunit inactivated influenza vaccine. Broader study findings: Authors suggested seasonal influenza vaccinations each recruit few new T cells.

V shed 5 bases and J shed 4 bases, with 15 bases lying between them. The CDR3 extends over 15 amino acids. CDR1 MGHDK and CDR2 SYGVNS come from the germline V gene. TCRdb redid the calling of the RT-PCR reads with MiXCR, one entry per CDR3 protein. The table has 650,000 to 800,000 distinct CDR3 sequences, more than 11% seen once. There are a few counts of this clonotype. The antigen remains undetermined. This receptor was obtained from a middle-aged man who received an inactivated influenza vaccine. The input for sequencing was PBMCs from blood, taken around 14 days before vaccination. The chain has TRBV25-1 and TRBJ1-5; D call uncertain. CDR3 DNA: TGTGCCAGCAGTACCGTCGGAGGTTGGAATCAGCCCCAGCATTTT. Its translation is CASSTVGGWNQPQHF.